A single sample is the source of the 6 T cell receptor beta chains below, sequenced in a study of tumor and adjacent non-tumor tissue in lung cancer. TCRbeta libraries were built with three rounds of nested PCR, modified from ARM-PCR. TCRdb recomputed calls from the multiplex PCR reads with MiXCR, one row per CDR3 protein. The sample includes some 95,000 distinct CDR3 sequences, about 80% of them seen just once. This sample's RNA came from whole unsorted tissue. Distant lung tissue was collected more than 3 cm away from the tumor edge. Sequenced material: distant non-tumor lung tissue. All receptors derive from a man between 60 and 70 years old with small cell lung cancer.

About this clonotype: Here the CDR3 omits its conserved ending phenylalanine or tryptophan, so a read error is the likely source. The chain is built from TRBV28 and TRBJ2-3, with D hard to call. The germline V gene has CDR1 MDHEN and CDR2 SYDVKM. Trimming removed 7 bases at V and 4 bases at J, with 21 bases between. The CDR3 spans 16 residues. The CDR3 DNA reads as TGTGCCAGCAATCCCAACTACACCGAAGATTCAGATACGCAGTATTTG. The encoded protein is CASNPNYTEDSDTQYL.

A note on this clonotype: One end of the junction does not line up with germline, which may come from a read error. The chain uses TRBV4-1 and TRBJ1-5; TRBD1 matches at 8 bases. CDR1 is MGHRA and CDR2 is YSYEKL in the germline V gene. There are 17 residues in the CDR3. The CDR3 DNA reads TGCGCCATCAGCCAACACGGGACAGGCGGATTCAATCAACCCCAGCATTTT. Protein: CAISQHGTGGFNQPQHF.

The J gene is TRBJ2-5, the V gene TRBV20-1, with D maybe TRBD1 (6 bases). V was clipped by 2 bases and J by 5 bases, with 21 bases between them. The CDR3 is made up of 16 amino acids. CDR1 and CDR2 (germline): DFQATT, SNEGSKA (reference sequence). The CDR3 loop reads CSARKQGWGPAETQYF. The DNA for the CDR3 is TGCAGTGCTAGAAAGCAGGGTTGGGGGCCGGCGGAGACCCAGTACTTC.

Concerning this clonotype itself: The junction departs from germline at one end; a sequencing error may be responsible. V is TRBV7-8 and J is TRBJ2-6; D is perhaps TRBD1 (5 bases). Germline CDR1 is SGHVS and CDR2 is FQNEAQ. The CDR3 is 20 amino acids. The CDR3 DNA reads TGTGCCAGCAGCTTAGATGGGGTTGGTGGCCCGAACTCTGGGGCCAACGTCATGACTTTC. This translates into CASSLDGVGGPNSGANVMTF.

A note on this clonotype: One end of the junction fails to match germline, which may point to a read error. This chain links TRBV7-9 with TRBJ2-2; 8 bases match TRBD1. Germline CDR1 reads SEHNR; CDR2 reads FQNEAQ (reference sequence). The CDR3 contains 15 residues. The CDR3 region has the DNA TGTACCAGTAGCTTGAGGACAGGGAGAGACGGGGAGCTGTTTTTT. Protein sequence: CTSSLRTGRDGELFF. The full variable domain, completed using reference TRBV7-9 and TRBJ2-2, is DTGVSQNPRHKITKRGQNVTFRCDPISEHNRLYWYRQTLGQGPEFLTYFQNEAQLEKSRLLSDRFSAERPKGSFSTLEIQRTEQGDSAMYLCTSSLRTGRDGELFFGEGSRLTVL.

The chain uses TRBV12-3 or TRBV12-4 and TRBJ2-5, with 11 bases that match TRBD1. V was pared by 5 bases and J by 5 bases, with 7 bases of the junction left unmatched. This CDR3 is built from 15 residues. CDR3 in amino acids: CASSDGQGATETQYF. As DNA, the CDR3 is TGTGCCAGCAGTGACGGACAGGGGGCAACGGAGACCCAGTACTTC.